Following are 17 T cell receptor beta chains from one sample sequenced in a study of monozygotic twins with inflammatory bowel disease. TCRdb derives one entry per CDR3 protein from the 5' RACE reads, leaving out DNA. In all, the sample yields around 150,000 distinct CDR3 sequences. Sequenced material: blood. These receptors all stem from a human donor with ulcerative colitis or Crohn's disease, or a healthy co-twin of an affected twin (not recorded which).

The chain recombines TRBV7-6 with TRBJ2-1; TCRdb picks TRBD2, but there is no DNA to check that call. CDR1 is SGHVS and CDR2 is FNYEAQ in the germline V gene. CDR3 length equals 16 residues. The CDR3 sequence is CASSLVAGPLYNEQFF.

The V call is TRBV6-2 or TRBV6-3, the J call TRBJ2-3; there is no DNA to check the TCRdb D call of TRBD1. Germline V gives CDR1 MNHEY, CDR2 SVGEGT. The CDR3 is 15 amino acids. This CDR3 is CASRSPGLASDTQYF.

V usage is TRBV5-1 and J usage is TRBJ2-5; no DNA is available, so the TRBD1 call from TCRdb remains unchecked. This CDR3 is built from 15 residues. Germline CDR1 reads SGHRS; CDR2 reads YFSETQ. This chain's CDR3 is CASSLAAGQGQTQYF.

The rearrangement joins TRBV4-1 to TRBJ2-3; TCRdb's D call, TRBD2, is unchecked because there is no DNA. CDR3 length: 16 residues. Germline lookup yields CDR1 MGHRA and CDR2 YSYEKL. CDR3 loop: CASSQGAGVNTDTQYF.

The V call is TRBV7-7, the J call TRBJ2-7; the TCRdb D gene call, TRBD1, has no DNA to confirm it. CDR3 length equals 13 residues. Germline V lookup: CDR1 SSHAT, CDR2 FNYEAQ (reference sequence). CDR3 in amino acids: CASSLAGEGEQYF.

The V call is TRBV11-2, the J call TRBJ2-4; TCRdb calls TRBD1, which cannot be checked without DNA. This CDR3 spans 18 amino acids. Per germline, CDR1 SGHAT and CDR2 FQNNGV. This CDR3 is CASSPRTGGVGAKNIQYF.

This chain uses TRBV5-1 with TRBJ2-2; TCRdb's D call of TRBD1 is untestable without DNA. This CDR3 is built from 15 residues. The germline V gene encodes CDR1 SGHRS and CDR2 YFSETQ. CDR3 sequence reads: CASSLVAGGGGSCFF.

CDR3 protein: CASSPGTHNEQFF. The gene calls are TRBV5-1 and TRBJ2-1; the D call of TRBD2 rests on TCRdb alone, since no DNA is present to check it. From germline, CDR1 is SGHRS and CDR2 YFSETQ. The CDR3 spans 13 residues.

V usage is TRBV20-1 and J usage is TRBJ2-3; the D call of TRBD2 rests on TCRdb alone, since no DNA is present to check it. The CDR3 extends over 15 amino acids. From germline, CDR1 is DFQATT and CDR2 SNEGSKA (reference sequence). Here the CDR3 reads CSATLGREDPDTQYF.

The chain is built from TRBV12-3 or TRBV12-4 and TRBJ1-1. This CDR3 contains 13 residues. The CDR3 reads CASRNSGGTEAFF.

The chain joins TRBV29-1 to TRBJ1-1; the D gene TCRdb calls, TRBD1, cannot be checked with no DNA. Germline lookup yields CDR1 SQVTM and CDR2 ANQGSEA. The CDR3 covers 11 residues. The CDR3 reads CSGQLNTEAFF. The full variable domain, completed using reference TRBV29-1 and TRBJ1-1, is SAVISQKPSRDICQRGTSLTIQCQVDSQVTMMFWYRQQPGQSLTLIATANQGSEATYESGFVIDKFPISRPNLTFSTLTVSNMSPEDSSIYLCSGQLNTEAFFGQGTRLTVV.

The chain is built from TRBV20-1 and TRBJ1-2. The germline gives CDR1 DFQATT, CDR2 SNEGSKA (reference sequence). The CDR3 runs 11 residues. The CDR3 protein is CSADLMYGYTF.

V is TRBV20-1 and J is TRBJ2-7. The CDR3 sequence is 14 residues long. CDR1 and CDR2 from the germline V gene are DFQATT and SNEGSKA (reference sequence). The CDR3 here is CSARTHHGSYEQYF.

The J gene is TRBJ2-7, the V gene TRBV29-1; TCRdb's assignment of TRBD1 cannot be checked, as there is no DNA. The length of the CDR3 is 11 residues. Germline V gene sequence: CDR1 SQVTM, CDR2 ANQGSEA. CDR3: CSVYRGYEQYF.

The chain carries TRBV25-1 and TRBJ1-5; with no DNA, the TCRdb D assignment of TRBD1 cannot be verified. Germline loops: CDR1 MGHDK, CDR2 SYGVNS. The CDR3 covers 12 residues. The CDR3 region is CASSSGRGPQHF.

This chain joins TRBV7-3 and TRBJ1-2. In germline, CDR1 is SGHTA, CDR2 FQGTGA. CDR3 length: 13 amino acids. CDR3 amino acids: CASSLNGLYGYTF. The full variable domain, in which reference TRBV7-3 and TRBJ1-2 provide the parts outside the CDR3, is GAGVSQTPSNKVTEKGKYVELRCDPISGHTALYWYRQSLGQGPEFLIYFQGTGAADDSGLPNDRFFAVRPEGSVSTLKIQRTERGDSAVYLCASSLNGLYGYTFGSGTRLTVV.

J is TRBJ2-7 and V is TRBV12-3 or TRBV12-4; TCRdb gives TRBD1 as the D gene, but with no DNA this cannot be confirmed. The CDR3 extends over 15 amino acids. This chain's CDR3 is CASSSTGQGAREQYF.